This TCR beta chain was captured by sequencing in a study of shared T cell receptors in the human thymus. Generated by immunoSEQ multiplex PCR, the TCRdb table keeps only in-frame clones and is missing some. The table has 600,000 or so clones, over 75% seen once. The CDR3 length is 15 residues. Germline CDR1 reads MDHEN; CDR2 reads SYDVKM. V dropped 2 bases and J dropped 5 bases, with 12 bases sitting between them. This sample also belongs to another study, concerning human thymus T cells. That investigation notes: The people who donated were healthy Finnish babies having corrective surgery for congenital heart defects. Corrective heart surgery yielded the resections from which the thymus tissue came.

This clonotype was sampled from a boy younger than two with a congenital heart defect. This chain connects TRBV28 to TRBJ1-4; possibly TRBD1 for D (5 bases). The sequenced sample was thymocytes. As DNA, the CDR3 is TGTGCCAGCAGTTTAGTTTCAGGGTCGAATGAAAAACTGTTTTTT. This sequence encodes CASSLVSGSNEKLFF.